This T cell receptor beta chain was profiled in a study of CD8 T cells in Susac syndrome. Random-hexamer reverse transcription was applied to about 0.5 to 1 ug RNA. TCRdb re-called the immunoSEQ multiplex PCR reads through MiXCR, storing one row per CDR3 protein. The table has approximately 180,000 distinct CDR3 sequences, 93% seen once. Study outcomes and limitations: As acknowledged by the study, its TCR sequencing and HLA analysis included a relatively small number of individuals.

Negative isolation yielded CD8+ and CD4+ T cells; FACS enriched TEMRA cells. For this clonotype: As yet, its antigen is unknown.

Trimming pared 1 base from V and 8 bases from J, leaving 15 bases between. The germline CDR1 and CDR2 sequences are LGHDT and YNNKEL (reference sequence). CDR3 length: 15 amino acids. The sample taken for sequencing was CD4+ T cells from PBMCs. The clonotype originates from a human donor with multiple sclerosis. This chain joins TRBV3-1 and TRBJ2-4; the D gene is possibly TRBD2 (6 bases). The CDR3 DNA follows: TGTGCCAGCAGCCAAGTAGGAGGGGCGGGATACATTCAGTACTTC. Encoded protein: CASSQVGGAGYIQYF. Supplemented by reference TRBV3-1 and TRBJ2-4, the full variable domain reads DTAVSQTPKYLVTQMGNDKSIKCEQNLGHDTMYWYKQDSKKFLKIMFSYNNKELIINETVPNRFSPKSPDKAHLNLHINSLELGDSAVYFCASSQVGGAGYIQYFGAGTRLSVL.